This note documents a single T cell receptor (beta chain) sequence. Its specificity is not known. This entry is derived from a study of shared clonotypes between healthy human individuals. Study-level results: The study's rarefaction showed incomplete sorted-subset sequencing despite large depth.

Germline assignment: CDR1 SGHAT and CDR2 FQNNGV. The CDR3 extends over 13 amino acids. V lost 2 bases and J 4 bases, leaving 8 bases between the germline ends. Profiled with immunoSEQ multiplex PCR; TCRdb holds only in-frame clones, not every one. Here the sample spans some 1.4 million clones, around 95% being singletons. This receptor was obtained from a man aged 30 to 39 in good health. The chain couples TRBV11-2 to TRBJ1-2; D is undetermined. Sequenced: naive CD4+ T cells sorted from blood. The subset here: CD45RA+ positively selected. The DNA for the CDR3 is TGTGCCAGCAGCTTATCACCGCCCTATGGCTACACCTTC. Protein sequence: CASSLSPPYGYTF.